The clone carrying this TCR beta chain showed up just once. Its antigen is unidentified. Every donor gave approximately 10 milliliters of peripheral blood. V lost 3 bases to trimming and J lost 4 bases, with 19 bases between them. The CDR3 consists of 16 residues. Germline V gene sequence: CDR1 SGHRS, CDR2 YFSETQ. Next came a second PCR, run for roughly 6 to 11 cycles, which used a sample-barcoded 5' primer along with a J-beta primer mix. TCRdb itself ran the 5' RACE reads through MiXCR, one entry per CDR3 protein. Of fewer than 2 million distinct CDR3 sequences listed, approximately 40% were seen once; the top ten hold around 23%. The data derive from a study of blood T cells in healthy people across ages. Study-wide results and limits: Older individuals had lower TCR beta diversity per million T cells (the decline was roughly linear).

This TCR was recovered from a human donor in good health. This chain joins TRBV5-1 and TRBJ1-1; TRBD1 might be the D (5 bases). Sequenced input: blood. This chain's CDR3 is CASSSIAGGLGTEAFF. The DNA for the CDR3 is TGCGCCAGCAGCTCGATTGCGGGGGGGTTGGGCACTGAAGCTTTCTTT.